What follows describes a single TCR beta chain. The antigen is unknown. This sample is drawn from a study of T cell responses to AZD1222 COVID-19 vaccine. Findings and limits, study-wide: Epitopes outside B.1.351 and B.1.1.7 mutated regions reportedly drew nearly half of spike TCRs. Increases in Spike-specific TCR breadth and depth were seen after two AZD1222 doses. It should be noted that donors were predominantly white British and more often female, and clonal diversity was possibly underestimated.

Sequencing used immunoSEQ multiplex PCR; TCRdb keeps in-frame clones, though not all of them. The table includes just under 80,000 clones, 92% detected once. The clonotype originates from an adult who received the AZD1222 COVID-19 vaccine. Material: peripheral blood, obtained 28 days after the second AZD1222 dose.

The CDR3 is CASSQVIGQEPGELFF. In DNA, the CDR3 is TGTGCCAGCAGCCAAGTTATAGGTCAGGAGCCCGGGGAGCTGTTTTTT. The chain couples TRBV3-1 (or the pseudogene TRBV3-2) to TRBJ2-2; the D is unclear. The V and J ends lost 1 base and 6 bases respectively, with 15 bases between them. Germline V gives CDR1 LGHDT, CDR2 YNNKEL (reference sequence). The CDR3 consists of 16 residues.